Listed below are T cell receptor beta chains from one sample, sequenced in a study of human T cells and chemical hapten exposure. MiXCR was run by TCRdb on the RACE reads, yielding one entry per CDR3 protein. The profile shows roughly 52,000 distinct CDR3 sequences, just under 10% of them singletons. The specimen comprised whole blood, sampled in connection with sensitization to the hapten diphenylcyclopropenone (DPC). The receptor set was obtained from a woman aged 45-60 years with alopecia areata. Some clones in this sample may be carry-over from other donors' samples. Each CDR3 is given with its conserved first and last residue. The D gene is left open where the match is weak. Rows may omit the clone size; those that give it use once, few, many or a size class.

d_call: NA; v_call: TRBV6-6; j_call: TRBJ1-3; clone_size: few; cdr3_nt: TGTGCCAGCAGTTACTCGCCGAGCTCTGGAAACACCATATATTTT; cdr3_aa: CASSYSPSSGNTIYF
d_call: NA; v_call: TRBV15; j_call: TRBJ1-3; clone_size: NA; cdr3_nt: TGTGCCACCAGCAGGAGGGGGTTAGATCCTGGAAACACCATATATTTT; cdr3_aa: CATSRRGLDPGNTIYF
d_call: TRBD1; v_call: TRBV12-3/TRBV12-4; j_call: TRBJ2-1; clone_size: many; cdr3_nt: TGTGCCAGCAGTCCACAGGGGAGCTCCTACAATGAGCAGTTCTTC; cdr3_aa: CASSPQGSSYNEQFF
d_call: NA; v_call: TRBV18; j_call: TRBJ2-7; clone_size: NA; cdr3_nt: TGTGCCAGCTCACTCGGACTCCTCTCCATTGGAGGCGAGCAGTACTTC; cdr3_aa: CASSLGLLSIGGEQYF
d_call: NA; v_call: TRBV6-6; j_call: TRBJ1-1; clone_size: few; cdr3_nt: TGTGCCAGCAGTTACTCTCCCTCGGGGGATGGCACTGAAGCTTTCTTT; cdr3_aa: CASSYSPSGDGTEAFF
d_call: NA; v_call: TRBV10-3; j_call: TRBJ2-7; clone_size: many; cdr3_nt: TGTGCCATCAGTGCTGGTCCCTCCTACGAGCAGTACTTC; cdr3_aa: CAISAGPSYEQYF
d_call: TRBD2; v_call: TRBV25-1; j_call: TRBJ2-1; clone_size: many; cdr3_nt: TGTGCCAGCAGTGTCTCAGGGACTAGGGCCTATGAGCAGTTCTTC; cdr3_aa: CASSVSGTRAYEQFF
d_call: NA; v_call: TRBV20-1; j_call: TRBJ2-2; clone_size: few; cdr3_nt: TGCAGTGCTAGGCTTACCACCGGGGAGCTGTTTTTT; cdr3_aa: CSARLTTGELFF
d_call: NA; v_call: TRBV6-5; j_call: TRBJ2-2; clone_size: many; cdr3_nt: TGTGCCAGCGCAGAACAGGGCGGAACACTCACCGGGGAGCTGTTTTTT; cdr3_aa: CASAEQGGTLTGELFF
d_call: NA; v_call: TRBV29-1; j_call: TRBJ1-1; clone_size: few; cdr3_nt: TGCAGCGTTGACTCCCAGGCAAACACTGAAGCTTTCTTT; cdr3_aa: CSVDSQANTEAFF
d_call: NA; v_call: TRBV6-5; j_call: TRBJ1-1; clone_size: NA; cdr3_nt: TGCGTTGCTTTAGGTAACACTGAAGCTTTCTTT; cdr3_aa: CVALGNTEAFF
d_call: NA; v_call: TRBV5-1; j_call: TRBJ2-5; clone_size: NA; cdr3_nt: TGCGCCAGCAGCTTCAGGGAGACCCAGTACTTC; cdr3_aa: CASSFRETQYF
d_call: NA; v_call: TRBV6-5; j_call: TRBJ1-2; clone_size: few; cdr3_nt: TGTGCCAGCAGTTACTATGACCAAAGTAGCTATGGCTACACCTTC; cdr3_aa: CASSYYDQSSYGYTF
d_call: NA; v_call: TRBV25-1; j_call: TRBJ1-1; clone_size: many; cdr3_nt: TGTGCCAGCAGTGCTTCGGGTCCGAACACTGAAGCTTTCTTT; cdr3_aa: CASSASGPNTEAFF
d_call: NA; v_call: TRBV18; j_call: TRBJ2-1; clone_size: many; cdr3_nt: TGTGCCAGCTCACCACCGTCCCGCTACAATGAGCAGTTCTTC; cdr3_aa: CASSPPSRYNEQFF
d_call: NA; v_call: TRBV6-2/TRBV6-3; j_call: TRBJ2-1; clone_size: many; cdr3_nt: TGTGCCACCCAGGCTAGCTCCTACAATGAGCAGTTCTTC; cdr3_aa: CATQASSYNEQFF
d_call: NA; v_call: TRBV4-2; j_call: TRBJ1-1; clone_size: many; cdr3_nt: TGTGCCAGCAGTCTTGAAGAAGGTAGTAGGGGAGAAGCTTTCTTT; cdr3_aa: CASSLEEGSRGEAFF
d_call: NA; v_call: TRBV2; j_call: TRBJ1-2; clone_size: few; cdr3_nt: TGTGCCAGCAGTGCTAGTCAGAGAGCCTATGGCTACACCTTC; cdr3_aa: CASSASQRAYGYTF
d_call: NA; v_call: TRBV28; j_call: TRBJ2-2; clone_size: few; cdr3_nt: TGTGCCAGCAGTTTGCAGGGCTCCGGGGAGCTGTTTTTT; cdr3_aa: CASSLQGSGELFF
d_call: TRBD1; v_call: TRBV6-2/TRBV6-3; j_call: TRBJ2-6; clone_size: NA; cdr3_nt: TGTGCCAGCAGTTACTCGACGGGACAGGCTACTGGGGCCAACGTCCTGACTTTC; cdr3_aa: CASSYSTGQATGANVLTF
d_call: TRBD2; v_call: TRBV5-4; j_call: TRBJ2-5; clone_size: NA; cdr3_nt: TGTGCCAGCAGCCCCGGGACTAGCGGGAGGACGGGAGAGACCCAGTACTTC; cdr3_aa: CASSPGTSGRTGETQYF
d_call: NA; v_call: TRBV3-1; j_call: TRBJ2-7; clone_size: few; cdr3_nt: TGTGCCAGCAGCCAAGGAGGAAGGACGACCTACGAGCAGTACTTC; cdr3_aa: CASSQGGRTTYEQYF
d_call: NA; v_call: TRBV2; j_call: TRBJ2-7; clone_size: NA; cdr3_nt: TGTGCCAGCAGTGATACCAGTTCCTACGAGCAGTACTTC; cdr3_aa: CASSDTSSYEQYF
d_call: NA; v_call: TRBV7-9; j_call: TRBJ1-2; clone_size: NA; cdr3_nt: TGTGCCAGCAGCTTAGACGGGACGGCTAACTATGGCTACACCTTC; cdr3_aa: CASSLDGTANYGYTF
d_call: TRBD1; v_call: TRBV27; j_call: TRBJ1-2; clone_size: NA; cdr3_nt: TGTGCCAGCAGTAATACAGGGGGCAGCTCCTATGGCTACACCTTC; cdr3_aa: CASSNTGGSSYGYTF
d_call: NA; v_call: TRBV11-2; j_call: TRBJ1-6; clone_size: many; cdr3_nt: TGTGCCAGCAGCTTAATAGACTATAATTCACCCCTCCACTTT; cdr3_aa: CASSLIDYNSPLHF